Shown below are 4 T cell receptor beta chains from a single sample sequenced in a study of blood T cell repertoires in COVID-19. The protocol was immunoSEQ multiplex PCR, while the TCRdb copy is restricted to in-frame clones and leaves out a portion. The repertoire includes around 40,000 clones, 80% to 90% of them detected once, and under 9.5% sits in the top ten. The sample taken for sequencing was peripheral blood. The receptors stem from a man younger than 45 with active or convalescent COVID-19.

The V and J genes are TRBV3-1 (or the pseudogene TRBV3-2) and TRBJ1-1, with TRBD1 as a possible D gene (5 bases). Germline V gene sequence: CDR1 LGHDT, CDR2 YNNKEL (reference sequence). V was trimmed by 4 bases and J by 4 bases, leaving 13 bases between them. The CDR3 is 14 residues long. The DNA of the CDR3 is TGTGCCAGCAGCCTCATGGGGGGTGCCACTGAAGCTTTCTTT. Encoded protein: CASSLMGGATEAFF.

Written as DNA, the CDR3 is TGTGCCAGCAGTGCCGAGAACTATGGCTACACCTTC. Protein: CASSAENYGYTF. V is TRBV2 and J is TRBJ1-2; D is unclear. Trimming left V 4 bases short and J 2 bases short, with 5 bases between. Germline assignment: CDR1 SNHLY and CDR2 FYNNEI. The CDR3 runs to 12 residues.

J is TRBJ2-3 and V is TRBV5-1; 9 nucleotides agree with TRBD1. This CDR3 has 16 amino acids. Germline CDR1 is SGHRS and CDR2 is YFSETQ. Trimming at V came to 2 bases and at J to 3 bases, leaving 7 bases not matched to a gene. The CDR3 nucleotides are TGCGCCAGCAGCTTCCAAACAGGGGGCGGGACAGATACGCAGTATTTT. Translation: CASSFQTGGGTDTQYF. Full variable domain (missing parts from reference TRBV5-1 and TRBJ2-3): KAGVTQTPRYLIKTRGQQVTLSCSPISGHRSVSWYQQTPGQGLQFLFEYFSETQRNKGNFPGRFSGRQFSNSRSEMNVSTLELGDSALYLCASSFQTGGGTDTQYFGPGTRLTVL.

The V and J genes are TRBV5-6 and TRBJ2-2, with 9 bases aligning to TRBD1. This CDR3 spans 19 amino acids. The V and J ends lost 5 bases and 3 bases, in that order; junction bases with no gene match: 17. Germline V gene sequence: CDR1 SGHDT, CDR2 YYEEEE. For the CDR3, the DNA is TGTGCCAGCAGTTCGGTGCGGGGACAGGGACCTTCGGACACCGGGGAGCTGTTTTTT. The encoded protein is CASSSVRGQGPSDTGELFF. Full variable domain (missing parts from reference TRBV5-6 and TRBJ2-2): DAGVTQSPTHLIKTRGQQVTLRCSPKSGHDTVSWYQQALGQGPQFIFQYYEEEERQRGNFPDRFSGHQFPNYSSELNVNALLLGDSALYLCASSSVRGQGPSDTGELFFGEGSRLTVL.